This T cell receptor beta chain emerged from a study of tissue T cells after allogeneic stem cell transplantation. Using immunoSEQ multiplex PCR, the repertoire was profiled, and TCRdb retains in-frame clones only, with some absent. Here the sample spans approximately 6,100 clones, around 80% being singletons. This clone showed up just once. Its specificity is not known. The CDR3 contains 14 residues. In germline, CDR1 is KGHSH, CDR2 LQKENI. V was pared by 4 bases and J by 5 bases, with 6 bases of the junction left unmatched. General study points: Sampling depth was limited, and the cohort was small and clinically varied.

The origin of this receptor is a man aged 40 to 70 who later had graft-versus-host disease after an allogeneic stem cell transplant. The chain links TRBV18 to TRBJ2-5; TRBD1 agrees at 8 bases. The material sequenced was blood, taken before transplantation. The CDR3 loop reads CASSLSTGVETQYF. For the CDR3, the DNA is TGTGCCAGCTCACTATCGACAGGGGTCGAGACCCAGTACTTC.